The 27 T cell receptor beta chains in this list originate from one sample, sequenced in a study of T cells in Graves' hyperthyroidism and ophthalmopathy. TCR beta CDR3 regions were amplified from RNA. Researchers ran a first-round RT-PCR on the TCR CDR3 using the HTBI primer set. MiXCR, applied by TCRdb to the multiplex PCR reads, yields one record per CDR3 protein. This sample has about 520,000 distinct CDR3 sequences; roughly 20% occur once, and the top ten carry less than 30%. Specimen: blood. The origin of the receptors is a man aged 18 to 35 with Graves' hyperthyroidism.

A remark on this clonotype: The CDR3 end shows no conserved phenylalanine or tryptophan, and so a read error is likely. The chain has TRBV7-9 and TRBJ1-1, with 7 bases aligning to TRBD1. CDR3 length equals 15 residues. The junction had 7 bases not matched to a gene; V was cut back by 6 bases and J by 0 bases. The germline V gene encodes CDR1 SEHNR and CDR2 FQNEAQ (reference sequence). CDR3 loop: CASSRPGQLNTEAFL. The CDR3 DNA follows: TGTGCCAGCAGTCGACCGGGACAGTTGAACACTGAAGCTTTCTTG.

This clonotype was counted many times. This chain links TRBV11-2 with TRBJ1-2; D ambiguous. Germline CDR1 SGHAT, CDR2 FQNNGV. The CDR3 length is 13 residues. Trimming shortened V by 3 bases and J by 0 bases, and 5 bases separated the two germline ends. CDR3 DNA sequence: TGTGCCAGCAGCTTTGCGACTAACTATGGCTACACCTTC. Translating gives CASSFATNYGYTF. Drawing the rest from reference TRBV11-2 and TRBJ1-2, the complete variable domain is EAGVAQSPRYKIIEKRQSVAFWCNPISGHATLYWYQQILGQGPKLLIQFQNNGVVDDSQLPKDRFSAERLKGVDSTLKIQPAKLEDSAVYLCASSFATNYGYTFGSGTRLTVV.

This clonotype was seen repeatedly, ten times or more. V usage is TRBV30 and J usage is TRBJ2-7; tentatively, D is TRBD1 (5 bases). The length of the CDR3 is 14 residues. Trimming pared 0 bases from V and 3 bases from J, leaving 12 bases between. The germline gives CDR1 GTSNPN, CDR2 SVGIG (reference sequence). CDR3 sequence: CAWSVGQQRYEQYF. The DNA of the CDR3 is TGTGCCTGGAGTGTGGGGCAACAACGCTACGAGCAGTACTTC.

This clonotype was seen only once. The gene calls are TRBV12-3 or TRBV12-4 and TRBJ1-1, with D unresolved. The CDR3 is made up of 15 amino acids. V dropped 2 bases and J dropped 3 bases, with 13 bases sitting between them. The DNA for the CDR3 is TGTGCCAGCAGTTTAAGTAAATTTAGTTACACTGAAGCTTTCTTT. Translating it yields CASSLSKFSYTEAFF.

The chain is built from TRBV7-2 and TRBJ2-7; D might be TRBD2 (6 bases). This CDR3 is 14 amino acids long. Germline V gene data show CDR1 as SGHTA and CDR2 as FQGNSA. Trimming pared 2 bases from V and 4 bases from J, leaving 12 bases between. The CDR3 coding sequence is TGTGCCAGCAGCTTACACGCGGGGCGATACGAGCAGTACTTC. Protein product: CASSLHAGRYEQYF.

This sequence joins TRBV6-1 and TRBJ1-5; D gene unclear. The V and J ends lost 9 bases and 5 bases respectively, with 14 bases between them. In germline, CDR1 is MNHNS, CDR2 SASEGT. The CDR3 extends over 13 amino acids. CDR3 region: CASLRETDQPQHF. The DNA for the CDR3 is TGTGCCAGTCTTCGAGAGACCGATCAGCCCCAGCATTTT.

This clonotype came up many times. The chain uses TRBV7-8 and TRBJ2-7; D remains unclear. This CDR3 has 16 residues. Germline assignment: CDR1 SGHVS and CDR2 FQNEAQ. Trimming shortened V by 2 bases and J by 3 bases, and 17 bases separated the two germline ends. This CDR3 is CASSLYPRPPYYEQYF. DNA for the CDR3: TGTGCCAGCAGCTTATACCCCCGCCCCCCCTACTACGAGCAGTACTTC. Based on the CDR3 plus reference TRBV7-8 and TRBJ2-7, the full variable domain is GAGVSQSPRYKVAKRGQDVALRCDPISGHVSLFWYQQALGQGPEFLTYFQNEAQLDKSGLPSDRFFAERPEGSVSTLKIQRTQQEDSAVYLCASSLYPRPPYYEQYFGPGTRLTVT.

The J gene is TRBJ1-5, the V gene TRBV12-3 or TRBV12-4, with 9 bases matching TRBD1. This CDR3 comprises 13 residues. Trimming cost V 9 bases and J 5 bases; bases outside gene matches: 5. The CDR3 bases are TGTGCCAGTCCGGACAGGGGCTATCAGCCCCAGCATTTT. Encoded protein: CASPDRGYQPQHF.

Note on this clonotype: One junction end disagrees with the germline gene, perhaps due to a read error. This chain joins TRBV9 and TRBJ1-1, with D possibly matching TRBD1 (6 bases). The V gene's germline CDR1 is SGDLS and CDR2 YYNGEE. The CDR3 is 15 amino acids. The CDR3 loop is CASSQGTIMNTDAFF. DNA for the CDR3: TGTGCCAGCAGCCAAGGGACAATCATGAACACTGACGCTTTCTTT.

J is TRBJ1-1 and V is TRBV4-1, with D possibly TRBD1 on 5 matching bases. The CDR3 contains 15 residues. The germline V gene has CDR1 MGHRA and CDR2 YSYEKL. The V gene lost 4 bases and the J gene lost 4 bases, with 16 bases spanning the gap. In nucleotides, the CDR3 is TGCGCCAGCAGCCCGAGCGGGGCTGCACTCACTGAAGCTTTCTTT. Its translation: CASSPSGAALTEAFF.

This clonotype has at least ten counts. The CDR3 nucleotides read TGTGCCAGCAGTGGACAGGCGAGCGCGAACACCGGGGAGCTGTTTTTT. As protein: CASSGQASANTGELFF. The chain uses TRBV6-1 and TRBJ2-2; D is possibly TRBD1 (6 bases). The V end was cut by 4 bases, the J end by 0 bases, with 12 bases between. CDR3 size: 16 residues. The germline V gene has CDR1 MNHNS and CDR2 SASEGT.

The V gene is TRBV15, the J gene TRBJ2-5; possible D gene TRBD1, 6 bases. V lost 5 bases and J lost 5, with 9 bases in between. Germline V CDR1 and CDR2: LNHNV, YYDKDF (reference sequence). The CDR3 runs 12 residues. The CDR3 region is CATSRDTETQYF. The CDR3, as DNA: TGTGCCACCAGCCGGGACACTGAGACCCAGTACTTC.

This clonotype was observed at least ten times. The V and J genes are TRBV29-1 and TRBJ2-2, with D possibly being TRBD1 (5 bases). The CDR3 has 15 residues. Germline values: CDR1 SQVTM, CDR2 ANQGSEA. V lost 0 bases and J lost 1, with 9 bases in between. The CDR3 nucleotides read TGCAGCGTTGAAGAATGGGGCAAGAACACCGGGGAGCTGTTTTTT. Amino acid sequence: CSVEEWGKNTGELFF.

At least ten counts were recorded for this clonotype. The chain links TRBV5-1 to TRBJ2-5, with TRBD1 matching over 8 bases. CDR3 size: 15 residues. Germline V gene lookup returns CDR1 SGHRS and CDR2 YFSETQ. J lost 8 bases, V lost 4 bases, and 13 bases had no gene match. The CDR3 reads CASSTKGQGTVTQYF. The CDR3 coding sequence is TGCGCCAGCAGCACTAAAGGACAGGGCACAGTCACCCAGTACTTC.

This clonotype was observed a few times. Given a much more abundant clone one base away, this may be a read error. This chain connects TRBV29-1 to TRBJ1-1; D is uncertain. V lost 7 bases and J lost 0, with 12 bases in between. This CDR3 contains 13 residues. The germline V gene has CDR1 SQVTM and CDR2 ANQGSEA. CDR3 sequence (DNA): TGCAGCGCTCTCTCCACGTTGAACACTGAAGCTTTCTTT. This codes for CSALSTLNTEAFF. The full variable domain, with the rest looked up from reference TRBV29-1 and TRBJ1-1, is SAVISQKPSRDICQRGTSLTIQCQVDSQVTMMFWYRQQPGQSLTLIATANQGSEATYESGFVIDKFPISRPNLTFSTLTVSNMSPEDSSIYLCSALSTLNTEAFFGQGTRLTVV.

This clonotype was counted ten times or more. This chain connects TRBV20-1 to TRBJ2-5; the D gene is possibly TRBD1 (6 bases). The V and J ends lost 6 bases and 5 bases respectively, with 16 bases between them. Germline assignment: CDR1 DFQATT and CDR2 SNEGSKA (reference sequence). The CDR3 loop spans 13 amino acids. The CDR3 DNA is TGCAGTGCGCCGAACAGGGACATGGAGACCCAGTACTTC. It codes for CSAPNRDMETQYF.

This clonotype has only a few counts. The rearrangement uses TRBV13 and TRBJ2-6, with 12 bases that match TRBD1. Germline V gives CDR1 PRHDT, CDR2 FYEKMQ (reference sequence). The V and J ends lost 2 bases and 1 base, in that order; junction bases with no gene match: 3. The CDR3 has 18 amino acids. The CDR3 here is CASSLTGQGASGANVLTF. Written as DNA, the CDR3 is TGTGCCAGCAGCTTAACGGGACAGGGGGCGTCTGGGGCCAACGTCCTGACTTTC.

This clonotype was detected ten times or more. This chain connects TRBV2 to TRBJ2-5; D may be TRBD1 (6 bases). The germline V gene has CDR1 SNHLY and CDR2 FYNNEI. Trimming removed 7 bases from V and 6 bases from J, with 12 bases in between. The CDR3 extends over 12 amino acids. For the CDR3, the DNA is TGTGCCAGCATTCTACAGGGAAAGACCCAGTACTTC. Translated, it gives CASILQGKTQYF.

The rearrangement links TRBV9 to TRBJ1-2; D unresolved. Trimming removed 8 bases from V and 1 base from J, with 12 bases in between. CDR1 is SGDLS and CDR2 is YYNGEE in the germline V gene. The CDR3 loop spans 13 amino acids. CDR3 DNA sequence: TGTGCCAGTACCGAGTCGGGTAACTATGGCTACACCTTC. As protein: CASTESGNYGYTF.

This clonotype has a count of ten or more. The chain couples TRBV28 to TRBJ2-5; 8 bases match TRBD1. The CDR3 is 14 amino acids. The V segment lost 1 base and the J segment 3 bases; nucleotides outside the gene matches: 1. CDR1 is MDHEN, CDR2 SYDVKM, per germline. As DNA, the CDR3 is TGTGCCAGCAGTTTATCAGGGGGCGAAGAGACCCAGTACTTC. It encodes CASSLSGGEETQYF. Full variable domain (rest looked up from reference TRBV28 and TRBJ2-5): DVKVTQSSRYLVKRTGEKVFLECVQDMDHENMFWYRQDPGLGLRLIYFSYDVKMKEKGDIPEGYSVSREKKERFSLILESASTNQTSMYLCASSLSGGEETQYFGPGTRLLVL.

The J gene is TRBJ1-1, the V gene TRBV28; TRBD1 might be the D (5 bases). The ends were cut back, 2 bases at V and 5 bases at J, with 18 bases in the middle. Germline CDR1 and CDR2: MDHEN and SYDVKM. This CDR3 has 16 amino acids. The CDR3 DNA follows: TGTGCCAGCAGTTTACTTTTACGGCAGGGTGGGACTGAAGCTTTCTTT. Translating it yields CASSLLLRQGGTEAFF.

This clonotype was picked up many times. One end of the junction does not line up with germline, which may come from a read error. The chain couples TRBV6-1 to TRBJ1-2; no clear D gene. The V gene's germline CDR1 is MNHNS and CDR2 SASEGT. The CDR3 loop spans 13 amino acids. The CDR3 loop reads CAGSPREWQGYTF. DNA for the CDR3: TGTGCCGGCAGTCCCCGGGAGTGGCAGGGCTACACCTTC.

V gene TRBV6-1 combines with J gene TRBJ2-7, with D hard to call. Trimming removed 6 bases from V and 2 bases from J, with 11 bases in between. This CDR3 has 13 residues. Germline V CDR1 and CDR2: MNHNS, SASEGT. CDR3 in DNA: TGTGCCAGCAGGACCAGTCCCGCCTACGAGCAGTACTTC. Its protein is CASRTSPAYEQYF.

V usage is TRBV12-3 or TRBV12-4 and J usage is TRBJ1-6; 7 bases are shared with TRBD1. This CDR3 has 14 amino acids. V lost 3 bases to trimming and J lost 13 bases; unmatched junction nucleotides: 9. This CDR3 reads CASSFRQGSAPLHF. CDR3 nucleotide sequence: TGTGCCAGCAGTTTCCGACAGGGATCAGCCCCCCTCCACTTT.

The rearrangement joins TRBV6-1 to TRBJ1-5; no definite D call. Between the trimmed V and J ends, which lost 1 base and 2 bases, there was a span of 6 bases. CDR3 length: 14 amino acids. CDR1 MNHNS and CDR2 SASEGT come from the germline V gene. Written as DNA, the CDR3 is TGTGCCAGCAGTGAAGGGAAAGGCAATCAGCCCCAGCATTTT. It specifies CASSEGKGNQPQHF.

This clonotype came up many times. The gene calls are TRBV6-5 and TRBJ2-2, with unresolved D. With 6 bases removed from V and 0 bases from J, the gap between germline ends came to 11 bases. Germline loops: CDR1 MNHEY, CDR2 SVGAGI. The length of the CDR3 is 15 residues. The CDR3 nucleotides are TGTGCCAGCAGAAAGGGAACCGCGAACACCGGGGAGCTGTTTTTT. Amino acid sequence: CASRKGTANTGELFF.

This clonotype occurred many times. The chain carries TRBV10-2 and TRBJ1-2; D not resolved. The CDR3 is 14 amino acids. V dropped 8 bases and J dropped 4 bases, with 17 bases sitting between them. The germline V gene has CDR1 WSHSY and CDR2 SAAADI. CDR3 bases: TGCGCCAGCCGTAGAGGCGGGGAGATCTATGGCTACACCTTC. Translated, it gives CASRRGGEIYGYTF.